The 19 T cell receptor beta chains below were found in one sample sequenced in a study of blood T cell repertoires in COVID-19. Repertoires were generated with immunoSEQ multiplex PCR, while TCRdb's copy carries only in-frame clones and drops some. Of 290,000 or so clones listed, about nine tenths are singletons. Sequenced sample: PBMCs or T cells enriched from blood (not recorded which). The receptor set was obtained from a woman under 30 who had recovered from COVID-19.

The CDR3 DNA follows: TGTGCCACCAGGGGGGACAGGGTCCATACCGGGGAGCTGTTTTTT. This gives the protein CATRGDRVHTGELFF. The chain joins TRBV15 to TRBJ2-2; 9 bases are shared with TRBD1. This CDR3 spans 15 amino acids. V dropped 6 bases and J dropped 5; count of bases not matched to a gene: 7. The V gene's germline CDR1 is LNHNV and CDR2 YYDKDF (reference sequence). Together with reference TRBV15 and TRBJ2-2, the CDR3 gives the full variable domain: DAMVIQNPRYQVTQFGKPVTLSCSQTLNHNVMYWYQQKSSQAPKLLFHYYDKDFNNEADTPDNFQSRRPNTSFCFLDIRSPGLGDTAMYLCATRGDRVHTGELFFGEGSRLTVL.

The chain uses TRBV7-6 and TRBJ2-1, with unresolved D. Deletions cut 5 bases from V and 2 bases from J, with 7 bases between. The CDR3 runs to 13 residues. CDR1 is SGHVS, CDR2 FNYEAQ, per germline. This chain's CDR3 is CASSPGPYNEQFF. As DNA, the CDR3 is TGTGCCAGCAGCCCTGGCCCCTACAATGAGCAGTTCTTC. The variable domain in full, with the rest retrieved from reference TRBV7-6 and TRBJ2-1, is GAGVSQSPRYKVTKRGQDVALRCDPISGHVSLYWYRQALGQGPEFLTYFNYEAQQDKSGLPNDRFSAERPEGSISTLTIQRTEQRDSAMYRCASSPGPYNEQFFGPGTRLTVL.

The chain has TRBV3-1 (or the pseudogene TRBV3-2) and TRBJ2-5, with 7 bases matching TRBD2. After removal of 0 bases from V and 5 bases from J, the junction contained 6 bases not matched to a gene. Germline-derived CDR1 and CDR2 are LGHDT and YNNKEL (reference sequence). This CDR3 contains 15 residues. The CDR3 sequence: CASSQDSSSGETQYF. For the CDR3, the DNA is TGTGCCAGCAGCCAAGACTCGAGTAGCGGGGAGACCCAGTACTTC.

The chain couples TRBV5-6 to TRBJ1-1; possible D gene TRBD1, 6 bases. This CDR3 spans 13 amino acids. Trimming took 2 bases from V and 4 from J, leaving 9 bases between them. Looked up from germline, CDR1 is SGHDT and CDR2 is YYEEEE. This CDR3 reads CASSLQGATEAFF. The CDR3 nucleotides are TGTGCCAGCAGCTTACAGGGTGCCACTGAAGCTTTCTTT.

The chain recombines TRBV7-3 with TRBJ2-6; D call uncertain. CDR1 is SGHTA, CDR2 FQGTGA, per germline. The CDR3 spans 16 residues. The V gene lost 5 bases and the J gene lost 0 bases, with 11 bases spanning the gap. CDR3 loop: CASSRYSNSGANVLTF. The CDR3 bases are TGTGCCAGCAGCCGATACAGCAACTCTGGGGCCAACGTCCTGACTTTC.

The chain carries TRBV15 and TRBJ1-6, with TRBD1 as a possible D gene (6 bases). Germline CDR1 reads LNHNV; CDR2 reads YYDKDF (reference sequence). The CDR3 runs 18 residues. With 2 bases removed from V and 5 bases from J, the gap between germline ends came to 19 bases. CDR3 DNA sequence: TGTGCCACCAGCAGACGATTCGACGGCAGGGGAAATAATTCACCCCTCCACTTT. Protein sequence: CATSRRFDGRGNNSPLHF.

V is TRBV5-6 and J is TRBJ1-1; no reliable D call. Germline values: CDR1 SGHDT, CDR2 YYEEEE. Trimming pared 0 bases from V and 0 bases from J, leaving 9 bases between. The CDR3 is 15 residues long. Written as DNA, the CDR3 is TGTGCCAGCAGCTTGGAGACCGGGGTGAACACTGAAGCTTTCTTT. This gives the protein CASSLETGVNTEAFF.

The chain has TRBV9 and TRBJ2-1, with 15 bases lining up with TRBD2. The junction had 6 bases not matched to a gene; V was cut back by 4 bases and J by 1 base. The CDR3 length is 18 residues. The germline gives CDR1 SGDLS, CDR2 YYNGEE. CDR3: CASSPRTSGRASYNEQFF. The CDR3, as DNA: TGTGCCAGCAGCCCCCGGACTAGCGGGAGGGCGTCCTACAATGAGCAGTTCTTC.

The J gene is TRBJ2-3, the V gene TRBV5-1; 10 nucleotides align to TRBD1. Germline-derived CDR1 and CDR2 are SGHRS and YFSETQ. The CDR3 sequence is 15 residues long. V lost 2 bases, J lost 4 bases, and 4 bases stayed unmatched. This CDR3 reads CASSFGQGGADTQYF. The CDR3 DNA is TGCGCCAGCAGCTTCGGACAGGGGGGAGCAGATACGCAGTATTTT.

This chain uses TRBV10-1 with TRBJ1-1, with D hard to call. Germline assignment: CDR1 WNHNN and CDR2 SYGVQD (reference sequence). The CDR3 consists of 15 residues. V was cut by 4 bases and J by 1 base, with 13 bases left in between. The CDR3 region has the DNA TGCGCCAGCAGTGTCGACCCCGGGTGGAACACTGAAGCTTTCTTT. This translates into CASSVDPGWNTEAFF.

The rearrangement uses TRBV10-3 and TRBJ2-1; D is possibly TRBD2 (5 bases). Germline-derived CDR1 and CDR2 are ENHRY and SYGVKD. V dropped 5 bases and J dropped 12 bases, with 17 bases sitting between them. This CDR3 is 13 amino acids long. As DNA, the CDR3 is TGTGCCATCAGTTCCGAGCCGCGGGTCGGGCAGTTCTTC. It translates to CAISSEPRVGQFF.

The chain uses TRBV29-1 and TRBJ2-5, with 7 positions matching TRBD1. Germline trimming cut 3 bases from V and 1 base from J; bases unmatched to any gene: 8. This CDR3 region has 15 residues. Germline V gives CDR1 SQVTM, CDR2 ANQGSEA. This chain's CDR3 is CSVEWDRGPQETQYF. The CDR3 DNA follows: TGCAGCGTTGAGTGGGATAGGGGGCCCCAAGAGACCCAGTACTTC.

V usage is TRBV7-9 and J usage is TRBJ2-3; TRBD1 is a possible D gene (6 bases). The V end was cut by 1 base, the J end by 2 bases, with 10 bases between. Looked up from germline, CDR1 is SEHNR and CDR2 is FQNEAQ (reference sequence). CDR3 size: 15 residues. CDR3 DNA sequence: TGTGCCAGCAGCTTAGTTCAGGGGAACACAGATACGCAGTATTTT. Its protein product is CASSLVQGNTDTQYF.

The rearrangement uses TRBV20-1 and TRBJ2-1; TRBD2 matches 15 bases. Germline V CDR1 and CDR2: DFQATT, SNEGSKA (reference sequence). J gave up 6 bases and V 3 bases, and 9 bases lay outside the gene matches. This CDR3 has 17 residues. The CDR3 DNA is TGCAGTGCTAGTACAAGATGGACTAGCGGGAGGGCCAATGAGCAGTTCTTC. It encodes CSASTRWTSGRANEQFF.

The chain uses TRBV5-6 and TRBJ1-1; 10 bases are a match to TRBD1. J gave up 7 bases and V 3 bases, and 6 bases lay outside the gene matches. CDR3 length: 14 amino acids. CDR1 and CDR2 (germline): SGHDT, YYEEEE. The CDR3 loop is CASSSDRGRGEAFF. The DNA for the CDR3 is TGTGCCAGCAGCTCTGACAGGGGGCGAGGTGAAGCTTTCTTT.

This clone was recorded a few times. The chain links TRBV5-1 to TRBJ2-7; D gene ambiguous. The CDR3 has 13 amino acids. V was trimmed by 0 bases and J by 2 bases, leaving 6 bases between them. CDR1 and CDR2 from the germline V gene are SGHRS and YFSETQ. The CDR3 loop reads CASSLDTAYEQYF. CDR3 coding DNA: TGCGCCAGCAGCTTGGACACCGCCTACGAGCAGTACTTC.

This rearrangement joins TRBV5-4 to TRBJ2-7; a possible D gene is TRBD2 (5 bases). The V and J ends lost 0 bases and 3 bases respectively, with 7 bases between them. This CDR3 comprises 13 residues. Germline CDR1 and CDR2: SGHNT and YYREEE (reference sequence). The CDR3 sequence is CASSLAGYYEQYF. The CDR3 DNA follows: TGTGCCAGCAGCTTGGCGGGGTACTACGAGCAGTACTTC.

The genes are TRBV19 and TRBJ1-4; unclear D gene. The CDR3 covers 16 residues. Germline CDR1 reads LNHDA; CDR2 reads SQIVND (reference sequence). The ends were cut back, 4 bases at V and 3 bases at J, with 15 bases in the middle. The CDR3 region has the DNA TGTGCCAGTAGTAAGGGAATAGAGGGTTCTAATGAAAAACTGTTTTTT. Protein: CASSKGIEGSNEKLFF.

This clone was counted only a few times. The rearrangement uses TRBV5-1 and TRBJ2-7; tentatively, D is TRBD2 (5 bases). V shed 2 bases and J shed 4 bases, with 10 bases lying between them. CDR3 size: 13 residues. Germline loops: CDR1 SGHRS, CDR2 YFSETQ. In DNA, the CDR3 is TGCGCCAGCAGCTTTAACGGGGTTTACGAGCAGTACTTC. Encoded protein: CASSFNGVYEQYF.